Listed below are T cell receptor beta chains from one sample, sequenced in a study of shared clonotypes between healthy human individuals. Data came from immunoSEQ multiplex PCR; TCRdb stores just in-frame clones and leaves some out. The sample holds approximately 2,000,000 clones; 85% to 95% are singletons and the top ten take around 0.35%. The source material was naive CD4+ T cells from PBMCs. The source of these receptors is a man aged 18 to 29 in good health. Some clones in this sample may be carry-over from other donors' samples. The CDR3 runs from the conserved cysteine through the conserved F or W. The D gene is left open where the match is weak. The size field is filled for only some rows; it gives once, few, many or a size class.

d_gene	abundance	len	v_gene	j_gene	CDR3aa	CDR3nt
NA	NA	17	TRBV28	TRBJ1-3	CASRLAGGGLSGNTIYF	TGTGCCAGCAGACTCGCTGGGGGCGGACTCTCTGGAAACACCATATATTTT
TRBD1	NA	14	TRBV2	TRBJ1-1	CASGRDRTNTEAFF	TGTGCCAGCGGACGGGACAGGACGAACACTGAAGCTTTCTTT
NA	NA	12	TRBV28	TRBJ2-6	CASSNRANVLTF	TGTGCCAGCAGCAATCGGGCCAACGTCCTGACTTTC
NA	NA	16	TRBV28	TRBJ1-4	CASSGPGGPTNEKLFF	TGTGCCAGCAGTGGCCCGGGGGGCCCAACTAATGAAAAACTGTTTTTT
NA	NA	13	TRBV6-5	TRBJ2-1	CASSVLDSNEQFF	TGTGCCAGCAGTGTTCTGGACAGCAATGAGCAGTTCTTC
NA	NA	12	TRBV2	TRBJ1-2	CASSDSNYGYTF	TGTGCCAGCAGCGACAGTAACTATGGCTACACCTTC
TRBD1	NA	15	TRBV6-5	TRBJ1-4	CASSPGTGSGEKLFF	TGTGCCAGCAGTCCCGGGACAGGGTCTGGAGAAAAACTGTTTTTT
TRBD2	NA	15	TRBV4-3	TRBJ2-3	CASSPRGGSGDTQYF	TGCGCCAGCAGCCCACGCGGCGGGAGTGGAGATACGCAGTATTTT
TRBD1	NA	15	TRBV7-8	TRBJ2-7	CASSLNSDRNYEQYF	TGTGCCAGCAGCTTAAATTCGGACAGGAACTACGAGCAGTACTTC
NA	once	14	TRBV25-1	TRBJ2-4	CASSESVAKNIQYF	TGTGCCAGCAGTGAATCTGTAGCCAAAAACATTCAGTACTTC
NA	few	13	TRBV5-1	TRBJ1-4	CASSPATNEKLFF	TGCGCCAGCAGCCCTGCAACTAATGAAAAACTGTTTTTT
NA	once	14	TRBV27	TRBJ1-1	CASSLRDIRTEAFF	TGTGCCAGCAGTTTGCGGGACATTCGAACTGAAGCTTTCTTT
TRBD1	NA	14	TRBV6-9	TRBJ2-3	CASPTRQGAGTQYF	TGTGCCAGCCCCACCCGGCAGGGGGCAGGCACGCAGTATTTT
NA	NA	13	TRBV6-1	TRBJ2-2	CASGGQNTGELFF	TGTGCCAGCGGGGGACAGAACACCGGGGAGCTGTTTTTT
NA	NA	17	TRBV12-2	TRBJ2-2	CASRLAGPPESTGELFF	TGTGCAAGTCGCTTAGCGGGCCCCCCAGAAAGCACCGGGGAGCTGTTTTTT
NA	NA	14	TRBV21-1	TRBJ2-7	CASSNRVSSYEQYF	TGTGCCAGCAGTAACAGGGTTAGCTCCTACGAGCAGTACTTC
TRBD2	NA	16	TRBV6-6	TRBJ2-7	CASRDPTSGSYHEQYF	TGTGCCAGCAGAGACCCCACTAGCGGGAGTTACCACGAGCAGTACTTC
TRBD1	NA	15	TRBV4-1	TRBJ1-1	CASRQQGAKGTEAFF	TGCGCCAGCAGACAACAGGGGGCAAAGGGCACTGAAGCTTTCTTT
NA	NA	15	TRBV2	TRBJ2-5	CASSPRGSAGETQYF	TGTGCCAGCAGCCCAAGGGGGAGCGCGGGGGAGACCCAGTACTTC
TRBD1	few	15	TRBV6-6	TRBJ1-4	CASSVPQGTHEKLFF	TGTGCCAGCAGTGTACCACAGGGGACCCATGAAAAACTGTTTTTT
TRBD2	NA	16	TRBV5-4	TRBJ2-3	CASSSGLAGAYDTQYF	TGTGCCAGCAGCTCCGGACTAGCGGGAGCTTATGATACGCAGTATTTT
NA	NA	15	TRBV18	TRBJ1-3	CASSASRDKGNTIYF	TGTGCCAGCTCAGCTAGCCGGGACAAGGGAAACACCATATATTTT
NA	NA	16	TRBV4-3	TRBJ2-5	CASSHRGMVAEETQYF	TGCGCCAGCAGCCATCGCGGTATGGTAGCCGAAGAGACCCAGTACTTC
TRBD1	NA	14	TRBV29-1	TRBJ2-5	CSVEGQGIWETQYF	TGCAGCGTTGAAGGACAGGGGATCTGGGAGACCCAGTACTTC
NA	NA	13	TRBV5-1	TRBJ2-5	CASSWDTQETQYF	TGCGCCAGCAGCTGGGACACACAAGAGACCCAGTACTTC
NA	once	17	TRBV18	TRBJ1-1	CASSPRPGGAWNTEAFF	TGTGCCAGCTCACCACGCCCGGGGGGGGCCTGGAACACTGAAGCTTTCTTT
NA	NA	15	TRBV9	TRBJ2-7	CASPTPPPGDYEQYF	TGTGCCAGCCCGACGCCCCCCCCGGGAGACTACGAGCAGTACTTC
NA	NA	15	TRBV9	TRBJ2-1	CASSVATLGQGEQFF	TGTGCCAGCAGCGTAGCTACCCTAGGCCAAGGGGAGCAGTTCTTC
NA	NA	11	TRBV7-9	TRBJ1-1	CASSSPGEAFF	TGTGCCAGCAGCTCCCCGGGCGAAGCTTTCTTT
NA	NA	14	TRBV18	TRBJ1-4	CASSLRLTNEKLFF	TGTGCCAGCTCACTGAGGTTGACTAATGAAAAACTGTTTTTT
NA	NA	16	TRBV7-9	TRBJ1-5	CASSLGVGSGSQPQHF	TGTGCCAGCAGCTTAGGGGTCGGGAGTGGGTCGCAGCCCCAGCATTTT
TRBD2	NA	16	TRBV5-1	TRBJ2-1	CASSSSAGGSYNEQFF	TGCGCCAGCAGCTCTTCGGCGGGAGGGTCCTACAATGAGCAGTTCTTC
NA	NA	11	TRBV11-2	TRBJ1-1	CASSLDTEAFF	TGTGCCAGCAGCTTAGACACTGAAGCTTTCTTT
NA	NA	14	TRBV11-2	TRBJ2-3	CASSLDLVLNTQYF	TGTGCCAGCAGCTTAGATTTGGTCCTGAATACGCAGTATTTT
TRBD1	NA	15	TRBV15	TRBJ1-4	CATSIDRGANEKLFF	TGTGCCACCAGCATAGACAGGGGAGCAAATGAAAAACTGTTTTTT
NA	NA	15	TRBV7-6	TRBJ2-7	CASSPRPDRTYEQYF	TGTGCCAGCAGCCCGAGACCGGACAGAACCTACGAGCAGTACTTC
NA	once	15	TRBV4-3	TRBJ1-2	CASSQDLGDRGGYTF	TGCGCCAGCAGCCAAGATTTGGGGGACCGGGGAGGCTACACCTTC
TRBD1	NA	16	TRBV28	TRBJ1-5	CASRLQTGGHGQPQHF	TGTGCCAGCAGATTACAAACAGGGGGCCATGGTCAGCCCCAGCATTTT
NA	NA	14	TRBV28	TRBJ2-7	CASSGAQGPYEQYF	TGTGCCAGCAGTGGAGCGCAAGGACCCTACGAGCAGTACTTC
TRBD1	NA	13	TRBV7-3	TRBJ1-2	CASSSRDSNGYTF	TGTGCCAGCAGCTCCCGGGACAGTAATGGCTACACCTTC
NA	NA	13	TRBV6-1	TRBJ1-5	CASSSDLTTPQHF	TGTGCCAGCAGTTCCGACTTGACAACGCCCCAGCATTTT
TRBD1	NA	14	TRBV6-1	TRBJ1-1	CASGSGTGWTEAFF	TGTGCCAGCGGATCCGGGACAGGGTGGACTGAAGCTTTCTTT
TRBD2	NA	18	TRBV4-2	TRBJ2-2	CASSQDWLAGTNTGELFF	TGTGCCAGCAGCCAAGATTGGCTAGCGGGTACGAACACCGGGGAGCTGTTTTTT
NA	NA	12	TRBV11-3	TRBJ1-1	CASSSWGGEAFF	TGTGCCAGCAGCTCGTGGGGCGGAGAAGCTTTCTTT
NA	NA	13	TRBV7-3	TRBJ2-1	CASSSSVANEQFF	TGTGCCAGCAGCTCCTCTGTGGCTAATGAGCAGTTCTTC
TRBD1	NA	16	TRBV2	TRBJ1-5	CASSKSGTGFNQPQHF	TGTGCCAGCAGTAAATCGGGGACAGGGTTCAATCAGCCCCAGCATTTT
TRBD2	NA	14	TRBV10-1	TRBJ2-7	CASSSYSGSHEQYF	TGCGCCAGCAGTTCTTATAGCGGGAGCCACGAGCAGTACTTC
NA	NA	16	TRBV18	TRBJ2-1	CASSPPGSNRGNEQFF	TGTGCCAGCTCACCACCGGGGAGCAACCGGGGCAATGAGCAGTTCTTC
NA	NA	13	TRBV4-2	TRBJ2-3	CASSQKGLDTQYF	TGTGCCAGCAGCCAGAAAGGGTTAGATACGCAGTATTTT
TRBD2	NA	14	TRBV25-1	TRBJ2-1	CASSTSGAIVEQFF	TGTGCCAGCAGTACTAGCGGAGCAATTGTTGAGCAGTTCTTC
NA	NA	12	TRBV23-1	TRBJ1-1	CASSQWDTEAFF	TGCGCCAGCAGTCAATGGGACACTGAAGCTTTCTTT
TRBD2	NA	19	TRBV9	TRBJ2-5	CASSAEPGRQGTSRETQYF	TGTGCCAGCAGCGCGGAGCCGGGCCGGCAAGGGACTAGCAGGGAGACCCAGTACTTC